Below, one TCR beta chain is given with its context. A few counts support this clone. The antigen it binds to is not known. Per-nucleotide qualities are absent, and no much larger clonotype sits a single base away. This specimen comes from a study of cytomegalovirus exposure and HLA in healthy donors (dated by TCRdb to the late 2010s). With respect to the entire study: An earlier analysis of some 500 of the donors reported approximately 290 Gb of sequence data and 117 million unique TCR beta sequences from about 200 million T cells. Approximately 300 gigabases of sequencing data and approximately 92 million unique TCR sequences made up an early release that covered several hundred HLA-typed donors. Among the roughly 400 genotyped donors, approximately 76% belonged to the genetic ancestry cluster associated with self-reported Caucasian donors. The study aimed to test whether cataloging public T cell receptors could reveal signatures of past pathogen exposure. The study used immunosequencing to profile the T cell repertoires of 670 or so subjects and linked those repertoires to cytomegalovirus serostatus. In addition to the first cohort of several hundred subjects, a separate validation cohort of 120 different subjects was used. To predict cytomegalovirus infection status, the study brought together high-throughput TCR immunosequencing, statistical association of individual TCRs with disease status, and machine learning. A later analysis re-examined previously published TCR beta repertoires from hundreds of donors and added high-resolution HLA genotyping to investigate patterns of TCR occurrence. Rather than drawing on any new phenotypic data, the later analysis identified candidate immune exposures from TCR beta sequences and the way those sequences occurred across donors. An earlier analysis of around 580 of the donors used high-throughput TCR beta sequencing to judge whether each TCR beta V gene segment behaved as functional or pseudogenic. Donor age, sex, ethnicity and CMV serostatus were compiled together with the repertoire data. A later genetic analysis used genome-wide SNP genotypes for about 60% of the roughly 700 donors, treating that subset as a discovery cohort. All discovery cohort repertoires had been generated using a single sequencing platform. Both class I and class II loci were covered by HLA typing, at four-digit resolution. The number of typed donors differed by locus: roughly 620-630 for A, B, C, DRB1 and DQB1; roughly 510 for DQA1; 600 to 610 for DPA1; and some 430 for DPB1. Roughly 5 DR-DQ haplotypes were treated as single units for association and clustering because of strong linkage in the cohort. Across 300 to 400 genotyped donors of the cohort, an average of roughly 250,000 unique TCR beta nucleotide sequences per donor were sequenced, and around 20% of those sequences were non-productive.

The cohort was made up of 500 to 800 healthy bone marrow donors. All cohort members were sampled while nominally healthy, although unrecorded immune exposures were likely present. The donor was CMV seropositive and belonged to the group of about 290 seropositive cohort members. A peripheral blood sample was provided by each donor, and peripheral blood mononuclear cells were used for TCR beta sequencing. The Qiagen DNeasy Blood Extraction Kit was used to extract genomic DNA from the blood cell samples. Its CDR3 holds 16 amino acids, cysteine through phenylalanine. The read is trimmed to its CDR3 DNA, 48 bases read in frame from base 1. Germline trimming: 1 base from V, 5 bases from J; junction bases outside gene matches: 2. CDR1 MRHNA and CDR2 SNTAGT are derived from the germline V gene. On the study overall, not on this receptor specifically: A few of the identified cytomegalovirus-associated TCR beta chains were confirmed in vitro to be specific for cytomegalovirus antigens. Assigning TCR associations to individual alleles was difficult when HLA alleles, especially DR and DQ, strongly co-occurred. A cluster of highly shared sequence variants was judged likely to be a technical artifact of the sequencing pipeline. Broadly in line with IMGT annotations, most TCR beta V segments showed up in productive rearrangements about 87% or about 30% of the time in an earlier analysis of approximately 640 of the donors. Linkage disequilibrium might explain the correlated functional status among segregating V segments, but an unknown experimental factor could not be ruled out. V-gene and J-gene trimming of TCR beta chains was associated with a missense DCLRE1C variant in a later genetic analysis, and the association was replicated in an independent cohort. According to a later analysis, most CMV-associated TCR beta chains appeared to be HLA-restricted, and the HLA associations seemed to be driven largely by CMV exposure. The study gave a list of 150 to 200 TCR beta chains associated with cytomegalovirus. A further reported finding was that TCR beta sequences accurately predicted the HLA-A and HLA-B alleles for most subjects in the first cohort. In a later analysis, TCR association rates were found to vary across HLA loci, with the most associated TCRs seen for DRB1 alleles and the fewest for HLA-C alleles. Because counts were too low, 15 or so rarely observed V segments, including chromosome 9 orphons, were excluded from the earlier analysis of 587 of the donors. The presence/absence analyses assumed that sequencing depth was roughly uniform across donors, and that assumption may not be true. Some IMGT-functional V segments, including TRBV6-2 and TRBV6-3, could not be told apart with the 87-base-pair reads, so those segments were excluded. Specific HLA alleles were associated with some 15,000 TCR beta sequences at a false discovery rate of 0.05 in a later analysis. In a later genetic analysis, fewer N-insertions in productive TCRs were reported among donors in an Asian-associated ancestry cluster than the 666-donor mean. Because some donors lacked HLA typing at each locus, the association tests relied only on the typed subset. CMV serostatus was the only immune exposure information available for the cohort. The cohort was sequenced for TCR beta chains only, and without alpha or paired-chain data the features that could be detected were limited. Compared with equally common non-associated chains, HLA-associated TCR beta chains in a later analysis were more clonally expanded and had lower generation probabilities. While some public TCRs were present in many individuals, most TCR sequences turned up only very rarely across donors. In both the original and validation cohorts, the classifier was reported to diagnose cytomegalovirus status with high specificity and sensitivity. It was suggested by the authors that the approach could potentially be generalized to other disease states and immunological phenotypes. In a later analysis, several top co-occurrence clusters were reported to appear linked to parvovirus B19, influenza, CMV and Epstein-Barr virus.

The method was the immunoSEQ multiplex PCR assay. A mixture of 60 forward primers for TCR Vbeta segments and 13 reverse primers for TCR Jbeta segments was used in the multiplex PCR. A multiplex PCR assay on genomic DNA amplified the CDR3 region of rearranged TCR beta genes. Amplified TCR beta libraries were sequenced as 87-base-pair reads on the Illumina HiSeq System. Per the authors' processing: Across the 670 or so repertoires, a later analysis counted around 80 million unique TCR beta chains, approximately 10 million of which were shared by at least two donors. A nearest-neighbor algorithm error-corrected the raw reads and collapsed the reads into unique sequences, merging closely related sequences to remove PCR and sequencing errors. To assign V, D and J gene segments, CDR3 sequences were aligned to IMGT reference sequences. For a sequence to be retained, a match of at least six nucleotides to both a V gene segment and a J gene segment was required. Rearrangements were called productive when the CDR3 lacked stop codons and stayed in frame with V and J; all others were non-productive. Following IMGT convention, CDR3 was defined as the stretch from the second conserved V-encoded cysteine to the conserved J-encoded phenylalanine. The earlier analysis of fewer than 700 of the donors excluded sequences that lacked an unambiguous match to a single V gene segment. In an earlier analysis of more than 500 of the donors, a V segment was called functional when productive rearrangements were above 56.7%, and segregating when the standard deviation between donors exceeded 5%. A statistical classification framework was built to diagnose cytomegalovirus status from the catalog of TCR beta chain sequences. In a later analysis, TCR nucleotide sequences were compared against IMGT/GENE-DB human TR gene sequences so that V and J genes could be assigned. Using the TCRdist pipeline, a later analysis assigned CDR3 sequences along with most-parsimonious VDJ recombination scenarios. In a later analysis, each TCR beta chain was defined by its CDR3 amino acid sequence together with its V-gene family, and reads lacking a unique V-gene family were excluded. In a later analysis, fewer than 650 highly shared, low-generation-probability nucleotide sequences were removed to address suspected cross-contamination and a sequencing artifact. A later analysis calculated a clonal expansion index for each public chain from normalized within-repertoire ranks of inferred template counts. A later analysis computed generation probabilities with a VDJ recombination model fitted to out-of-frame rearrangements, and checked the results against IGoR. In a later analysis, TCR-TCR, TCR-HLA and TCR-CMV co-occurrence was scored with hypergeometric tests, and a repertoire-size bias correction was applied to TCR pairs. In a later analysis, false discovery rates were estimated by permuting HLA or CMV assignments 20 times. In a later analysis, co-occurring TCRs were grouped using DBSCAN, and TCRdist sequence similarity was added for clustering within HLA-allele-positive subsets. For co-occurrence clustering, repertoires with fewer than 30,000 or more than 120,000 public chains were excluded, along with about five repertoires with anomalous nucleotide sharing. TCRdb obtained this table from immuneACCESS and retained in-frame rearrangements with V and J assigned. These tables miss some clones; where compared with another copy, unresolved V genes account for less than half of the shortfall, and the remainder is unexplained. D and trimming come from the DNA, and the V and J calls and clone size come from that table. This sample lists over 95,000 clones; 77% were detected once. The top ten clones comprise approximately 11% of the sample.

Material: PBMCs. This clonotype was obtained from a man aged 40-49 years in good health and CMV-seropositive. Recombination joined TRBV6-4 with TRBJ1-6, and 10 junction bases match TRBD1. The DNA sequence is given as TGTGCCAGCAGTGACTTAGACAGGGGGCATAATTCACCCCTCCACTTT. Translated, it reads CASSDLDRGHNSPLHF.